This TCR beta chain was captured by sequencing in a study of OX40 agonist ivuxolimab in advanced cancers. The CDR3 loop spans 17 amino acids. J was trimmed by 4 bases and V by 4 bases; bases with no gene match: 12. CDR1 is SEHNR and CDR2 is FQNEAQ in the germline V gene (reference sequence). The assay was immunoSEQ multiplex PCR, and TCRdb's table has in-frame clones only and misses some. The sample contains 57,000 or so clones, 85% to 90% of which appear only once. Here the sequenced sample was CD4+ or CD8+ T cells sorted from blood, taken in a trial of the OX40 agonist ivuxolimab. The V and J genes are TRBV7-9 and TRBJ1-4; 7 bases fit TRBD1. The sequence came from an adult with an advanced solid tumor such as melanoma, head and neck, liver or kidney cancer. The CDR3 nucleotides are TGTGCCAGCAGCTCCCCCGGTCAGGGGGTTTATAATGAAAAACTGTTTTTT. Translated, it gives CASSSPGQGVYNEKLFF.